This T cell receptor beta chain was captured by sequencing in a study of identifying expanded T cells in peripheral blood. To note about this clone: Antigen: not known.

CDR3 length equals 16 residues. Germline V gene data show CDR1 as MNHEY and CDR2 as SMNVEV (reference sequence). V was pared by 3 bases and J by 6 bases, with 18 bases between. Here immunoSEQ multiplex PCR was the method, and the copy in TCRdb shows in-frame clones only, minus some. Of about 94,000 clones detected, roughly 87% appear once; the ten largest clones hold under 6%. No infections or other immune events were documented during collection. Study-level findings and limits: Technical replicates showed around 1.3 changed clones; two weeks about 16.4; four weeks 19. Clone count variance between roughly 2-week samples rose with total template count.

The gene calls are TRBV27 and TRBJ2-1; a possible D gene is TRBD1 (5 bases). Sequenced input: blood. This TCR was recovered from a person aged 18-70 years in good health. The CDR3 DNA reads TGTGCCAGCAGTTTCCTCAGGGTTCTAAGTAGCAATGAGCAGTTCTTC. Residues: CASSFLRVLSSNEQFF.